The present T cell receptor (beta chain) was sequenced within a study of blood T cell repertoires in COVID-19. On the study more broadly: Samples of COVID-19 (acute and convalescent) were obtained from the United States, Italy and Spain. T cells, B-cell-depleted T cells, or PBMCs provided the cDNA or gDNA that served as material.

This clone was counted between two and nine times. The V gene's germline CDR1 is LNHNV and CDR2 YYDKDF (reference sequence). The J segment lost 2 bases and the V segment lost 5 bases, leaving 6 bases of the junction unmatched. The CDR3 has 15 amino acids. Methods used by the authors: By means of reference gene primer amplification, nucleated cell counts were estimated. The data were produced by immunoSEQ multiplex PCR, yet TCRdb's version contains in-frame clones alone and is incomplete. V, J and clone size are taken as reported in that table, and D and trimming were inferred from the DNA itself. The repertoire holds some 250,000 clones, 80% to 85% seen once, with 4% to 5.5% in the top ten.

The sample was peripheral blood. The chain combines TRBV15 with TRBJ2-7; 10 positions agree with TRBD1. The clonotype was recovered from a man between 50 and 59 years old with active or convalescent COVID-19. The CDR3 nucleotides are TGTGCCACCAGCGGACGACAGGGGGCCACCTACGAGCAGTACTTC. Translation gives CATSGRQGATYEQYF.